The present entry profiles one TCR beta chain with its context. The target antigen is unknown. Generation of TCR beta libraries employed quantitative 5'-RACE incorporating molecular barcodes. TCRdb ran MiXCR on the 5' RACE reads and lists one entry per CDR3 protein. This sample yields hundreds of thousands of distinct CDR3 sequences, of which roughly 20% are seen a single time; 3.5% belongs to the top ten. V lost 0 bases and J 5 bases, leaving 11 bases between the germline ends. This CDR3 spans 14 amino acids. The germline V gene encodes CDR1 SGDLS and CDR2 YYNGEE. This specimen belongs to a study of CD8 T cells in ankylosing spondylitis. Notes on the study in general: Earlier authors reported some of these motif variants in reactive arthritis synovial fluid and blood. Within matched ankylosing spondylitis synovial fluid, disease-linked clones were reportedly significantly enriched. A motif of fewer than ten highly homologous TCR beta variants was seen as apparently characteristic of ankylosing spondylitis blood.

The chain couples TRBV9 to TRBJ2-5; D remains ambiguous. Sequenced sample: blood, either unsorted or a sorted T cell fraction (not recorded which). The receptor was isolated from a female donor with ankylosing spondylitis or in good health (not recorded which). As DNA, the CDR3 is TGTGCCAGCAGCGTAGGGAACCGGCGGGAGACCCAGTACTTC. Amino acids: CASSVGNRRETQYF. The full variable domain, rest sourced from reference TRBV9 and TRBJ2-5, is DSGVTQTPKHLITATGQRVTLRCSPRSGDLSVYWYQQSLDQGLQFLIQYYNGEERAKGNILERFSAQQFPDLHSELNLSSLELGDSALYFCASSVGNRRETQYFGPGTRLLVL.